This TCR beta chain was found in a study of CD8 T cells in Susac syndrome. cDNA came from around 0.5 to 1 ug RNA primed by random hexamers. A single record per CDR3 protein comes from TCRdb applying MiXCR to the immunoSEQ multiplex PCR reads. The sample lists about 130,000 distinct CDR3 sequences; roughly 96% were seen once. From blood CD8+ and CD4+ T cells, TCR beta sequences were generated. The study used healthy donors as controls matched for age and sex. The trim removed 5 bases at V and 5 bases at J, leaving 7 bases unmatched. Germline values: CDR1 SEHNR, CDR2 FQNEAQ (reference sequence). This CDR3 is built from 14 residues.

V is TRBV7-9 and J is TRBJ1-2; 8 positions agree with TRBD1. The sequence derives from a human donor in good health. The sample comprised CD4+ T cells from PBMCs. The CDR3 nucleotides read TGTGCCAGCAGCCAGGGGACAGGAGGATATGGCTACACCTTC. Translation: CASSQGTGGYGYTF.